The entry that follows covers one T cell receptor (beta chain) sequence. The target antigen is unknown. Amplification used 60 Vbeta primers and 13 Jbeta primers. Repertoires were generated with immunoSEQ multiplex PCR, while TCRdb's copy carries only in-frame clones and drops some. This sample carries tens of thousands of clones, around 87% of them seen once, and the ten largest clones take more than 7.5%. The CDR3 covers 16 residues. Germline CDR1 is LNHDA and CDR2 is SQIVND (reference sequence). The germline V and J ends were trimmed by 9 bases and 0 bases, with 15 bases remaining between them. The sample belongs to a study of cytomegalovirus exposure and HLA in healthy donors. For the study at large: The Caucasian-associated ancestry cluster held around 76% of roughly 370 genotyped donors.

Study-wide results and limits: Altogether, 150 to 200 TCR beta chains were recorded as cytomegalovirus-associated. With further analysis later on, most CMV-associated TCR beta chains appeared HLA-restricted.

This TCR was sampled from a woman between 40 and 50 years old in good health and CMV-seropositive. V usage is TRBV19 and J usage is TRBJ2-6, with D perhaps matching TRBD2 (5 bases). The material sequenced was PBMCs. The CDR3 loop reads CASKKGGSSGANVLTF. The CDR3 nucleotides are TGTGCCAGCAAAAAAGGCGGGTCCTCTGGGGCCAACGTCCTGACTTTC. The whole variable domain, remainder taken from reference TRBV19 and TRBJ2-6, is DGGITQSPKYLFRKEGQNVTLSCEQNLNHDAMYWYRQDPGQGLRLIYYSQIVNDFQKGDIAEGYSVSREKKESFPLTVTSAQKNPTAFYLCASKKGGSSGANVLTFGAGSRLTVL.